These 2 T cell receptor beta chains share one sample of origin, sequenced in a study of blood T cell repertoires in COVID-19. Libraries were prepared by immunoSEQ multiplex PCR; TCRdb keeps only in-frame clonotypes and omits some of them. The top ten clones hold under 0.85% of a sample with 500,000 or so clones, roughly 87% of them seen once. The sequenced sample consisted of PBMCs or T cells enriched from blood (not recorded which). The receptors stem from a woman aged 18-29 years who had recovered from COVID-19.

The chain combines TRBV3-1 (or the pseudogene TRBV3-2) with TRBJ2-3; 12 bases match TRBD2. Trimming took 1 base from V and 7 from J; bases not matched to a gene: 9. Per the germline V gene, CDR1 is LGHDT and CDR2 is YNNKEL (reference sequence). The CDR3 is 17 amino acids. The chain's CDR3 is CASSQVVASGGANTQYF. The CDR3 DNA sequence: TGTGCCAGCAGCCAAGTTGTAGCTAGCGGGGGGGCGAATACGCAGTATTTT.

This chain's CDR3 is CASSLHGDSNSPLHF. The CDR3 DNA follows: TGCGCCAGCAGCTTGCACGGGGATAGTAATTCACCCCTCCACTTT. The V gene is TRBV5-1, the J gene TRBJ1-6; no clear D. Germline values: CDR1 SGHRS, CDR2 YFSETQ. The V end was cut by 1 base, the J end by 6 bases, with 11 bases between. The CDR3 length is 15 residues.